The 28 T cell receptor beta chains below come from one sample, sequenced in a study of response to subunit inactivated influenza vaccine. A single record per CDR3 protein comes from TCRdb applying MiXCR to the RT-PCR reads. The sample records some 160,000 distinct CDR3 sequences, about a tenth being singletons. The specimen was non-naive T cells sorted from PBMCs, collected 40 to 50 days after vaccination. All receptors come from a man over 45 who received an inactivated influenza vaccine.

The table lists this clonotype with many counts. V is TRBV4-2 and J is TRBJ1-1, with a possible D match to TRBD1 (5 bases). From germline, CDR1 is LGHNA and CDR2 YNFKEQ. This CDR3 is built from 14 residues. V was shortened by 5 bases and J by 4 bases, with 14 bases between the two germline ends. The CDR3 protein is CASSYGRGGTEAFF. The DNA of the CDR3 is TGTGCCAGCAGCTACGGACGGGGCGGCACTGAAGCTTTCTTT.

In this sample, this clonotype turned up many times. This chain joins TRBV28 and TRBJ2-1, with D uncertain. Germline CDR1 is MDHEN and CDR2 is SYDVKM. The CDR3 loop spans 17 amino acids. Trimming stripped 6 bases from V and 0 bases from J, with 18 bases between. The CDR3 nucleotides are TGTGCCAGCAGCCGGAATCGTGCTAGGAGCTCCTACAATGAGCAGTTCTTC. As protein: CASSRNRARSSYNEQFF.

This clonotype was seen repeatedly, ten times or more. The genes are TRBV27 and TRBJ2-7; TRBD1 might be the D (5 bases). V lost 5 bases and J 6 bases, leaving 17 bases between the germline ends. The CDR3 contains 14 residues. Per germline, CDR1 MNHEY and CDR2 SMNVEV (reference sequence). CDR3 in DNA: TGTGCCAGCAGTAAGACAGCCCTTATATCCGAGCAGTACTTC. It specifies CASSKTALISEQYF.

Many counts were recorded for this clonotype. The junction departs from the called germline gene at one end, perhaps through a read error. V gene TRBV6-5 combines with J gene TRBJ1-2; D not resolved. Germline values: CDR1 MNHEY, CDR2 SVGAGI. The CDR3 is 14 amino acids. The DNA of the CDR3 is TGCGCCAGCAGCTACGGAACTGGAAACTATGGCTACACCTTC. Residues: CASSYGTGNYGYTF.

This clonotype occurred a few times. As DNA, the CDR3 is TGCGCCAGCAGCTTGCCACGCGGGAGGGACTCCTACGAGCAGTACTTC. This codes for CASSLPRGRDSYEQYF. This sequence joins TRBV5-1 and TRBJ2-7, with 9 bases matching TRBD2. Germline trimming cut 1 base from V and 0 bases from J; bases unmatched to any gene: 5. The CDR3 has 16 residues. The V gene's germline CDR1 is SGHRS and CDR2 YFSETQ.

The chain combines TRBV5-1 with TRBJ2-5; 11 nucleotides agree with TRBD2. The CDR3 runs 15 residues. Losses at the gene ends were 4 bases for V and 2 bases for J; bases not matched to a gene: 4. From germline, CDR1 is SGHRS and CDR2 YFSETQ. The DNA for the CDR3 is TGCGCCAGCAGCCCGGGACTAGCGGTACAAGAGACCCAGTACTTC. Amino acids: CASSPGLAVQETQYF.

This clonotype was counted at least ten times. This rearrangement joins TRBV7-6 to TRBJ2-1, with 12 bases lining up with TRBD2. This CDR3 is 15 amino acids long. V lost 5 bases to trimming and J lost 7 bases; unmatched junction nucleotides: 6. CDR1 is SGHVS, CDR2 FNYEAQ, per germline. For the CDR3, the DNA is TGTGCCAGCAGCCCTACTAGCGGGGGGACAAATGAGCAGTTCTTC. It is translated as CASSPTSGGTNEQFF.

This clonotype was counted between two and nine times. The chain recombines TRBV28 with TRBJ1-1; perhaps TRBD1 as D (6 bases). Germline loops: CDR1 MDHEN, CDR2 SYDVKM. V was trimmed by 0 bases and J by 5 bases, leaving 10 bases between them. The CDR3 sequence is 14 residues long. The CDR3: CASSLWGGPTEAFF. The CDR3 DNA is TGTGCCAGCAGTTTATGGGGGGGCCCAACTGAAGCTTTCTTT.

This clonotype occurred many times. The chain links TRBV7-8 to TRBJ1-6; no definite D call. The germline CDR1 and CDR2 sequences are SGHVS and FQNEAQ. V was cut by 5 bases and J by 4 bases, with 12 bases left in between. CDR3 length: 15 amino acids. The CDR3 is CASSPSVPYNSPLHF. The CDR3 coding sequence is TGTGCCAGCAGCCCCTCCGTACCGTATAATTCACCCCTCCACTTT.

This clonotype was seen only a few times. The CDR3 here is CASSFNMDRLIAKNIQYF. The CDR3 coding sequence is TGTGCCAGCAGTTTCAACATGGACAGATTAATAGCCAAAAACATTCAGTACTTC. V gene TRBV28 combines with J gene TRBJ2-4; TRBD1 might be the D (6 bases). Trimming took off 3 bases at V and 0 bases at J, with 18 bases between the two ends. Germline CDR1 reads MDHEN; CDR2 reads SYDVKM. The CDR3 is 18 amino acids.

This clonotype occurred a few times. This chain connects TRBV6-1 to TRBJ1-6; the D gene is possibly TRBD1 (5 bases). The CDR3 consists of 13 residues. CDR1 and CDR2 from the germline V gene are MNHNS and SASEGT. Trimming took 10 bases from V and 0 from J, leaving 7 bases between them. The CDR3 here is CATTGSYNSPLHF. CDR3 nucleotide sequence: TGTGCCACTACAGGCTCCTATAATTCACCCCTCCACTTT.

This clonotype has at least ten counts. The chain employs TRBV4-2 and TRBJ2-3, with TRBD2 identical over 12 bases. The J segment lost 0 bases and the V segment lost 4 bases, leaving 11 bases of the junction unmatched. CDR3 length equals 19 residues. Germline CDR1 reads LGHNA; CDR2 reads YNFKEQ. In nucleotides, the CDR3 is TGTGCCAGCAGCCCAAGATTTGGACTAGCGGGGACTAGCACAGATACGCAGTATTTT. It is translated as CASSPRFGLAGTSTDTQYF.

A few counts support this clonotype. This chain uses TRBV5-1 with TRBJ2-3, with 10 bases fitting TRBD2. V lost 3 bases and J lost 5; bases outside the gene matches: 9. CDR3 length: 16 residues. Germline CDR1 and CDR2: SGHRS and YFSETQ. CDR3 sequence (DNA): TGCGCCAGCAGCTCCGAAGGAACTAGCGGGGTAGATACGCAGTATTTT. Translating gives CASSSEGTSGVDTQYF. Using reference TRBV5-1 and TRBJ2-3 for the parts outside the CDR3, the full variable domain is KAGVTQTPRYLIKTRGQQVTLSCSPISGHRSVSWYQQTPGQGLQFLFEYFSETQRNKGNFPGRFSGRQFSNSRSEMNVSTLELGDSALYLCASSSEGTSGVDTQYFGPGTRLTVL.

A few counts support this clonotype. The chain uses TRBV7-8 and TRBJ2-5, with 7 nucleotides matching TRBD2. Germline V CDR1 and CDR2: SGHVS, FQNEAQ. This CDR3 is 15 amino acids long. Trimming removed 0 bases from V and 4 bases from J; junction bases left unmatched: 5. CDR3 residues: CASSLAGGGLETQYF. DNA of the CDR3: TGTGCCAGCAGCTTAGCGGGGGGGGGTCTAGAGACCCAGTACTTC.

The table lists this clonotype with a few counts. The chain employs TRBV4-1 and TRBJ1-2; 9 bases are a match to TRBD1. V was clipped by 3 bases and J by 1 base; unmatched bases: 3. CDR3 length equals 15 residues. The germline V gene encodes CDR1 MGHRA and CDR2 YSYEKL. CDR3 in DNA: TGCGCCAGCAGCCAGGGACAGGGAAATAACTATGGCTACACCTTC. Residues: CASSQGQGNNYGYTF.

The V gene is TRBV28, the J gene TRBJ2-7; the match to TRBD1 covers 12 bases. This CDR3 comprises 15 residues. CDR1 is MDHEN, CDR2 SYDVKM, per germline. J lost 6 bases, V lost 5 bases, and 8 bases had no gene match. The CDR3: CASSPTRDRGLEQYF. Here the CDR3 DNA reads TGTGCCAGCAGTCCCACCCGGGACAGGGGGCTCGAGCAGTACTTC.

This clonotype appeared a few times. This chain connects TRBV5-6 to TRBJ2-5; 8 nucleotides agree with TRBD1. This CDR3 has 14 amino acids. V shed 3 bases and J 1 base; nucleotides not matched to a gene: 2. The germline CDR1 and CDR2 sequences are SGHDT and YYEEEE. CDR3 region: CASSWDRIQETQYF. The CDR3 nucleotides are TGTGCCAGCAGCTGGGACAGGATCCAAGAGACCCAGTACTTC.

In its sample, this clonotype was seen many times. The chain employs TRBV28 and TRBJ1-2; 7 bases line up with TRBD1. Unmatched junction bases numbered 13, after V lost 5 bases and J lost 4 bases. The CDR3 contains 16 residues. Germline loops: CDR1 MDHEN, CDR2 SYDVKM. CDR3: CASSPGQPSAIYGYTF. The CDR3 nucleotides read TGTGCCAGCAGTCCGGGACAGCCGTCAGCCATCTATGGCTACACCTTC.

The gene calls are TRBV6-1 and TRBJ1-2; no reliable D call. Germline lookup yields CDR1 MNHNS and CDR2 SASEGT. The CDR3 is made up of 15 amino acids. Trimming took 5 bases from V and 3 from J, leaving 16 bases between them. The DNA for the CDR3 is TGTGCCAGCAGTCAAACGCTGACGGAATACTATGGCTACACCTTC. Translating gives CASSQTLTEYYGYTF.

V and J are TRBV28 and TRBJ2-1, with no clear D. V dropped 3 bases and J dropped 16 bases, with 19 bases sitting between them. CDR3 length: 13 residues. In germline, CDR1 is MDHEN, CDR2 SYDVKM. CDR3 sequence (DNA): TGTGCCAGCAGTTTGCTTGGGCAGGTCGAACGTTTCTTC. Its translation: CASSLLGQVERFF.

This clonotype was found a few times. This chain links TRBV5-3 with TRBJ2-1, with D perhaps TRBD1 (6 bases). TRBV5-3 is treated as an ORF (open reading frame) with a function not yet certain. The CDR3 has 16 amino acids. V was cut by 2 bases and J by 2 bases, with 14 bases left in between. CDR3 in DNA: TGTGCCAGAAGCTTATCTTGGACAGAACCCTACAATGAGCAGTTCTTC. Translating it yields CARSLSWTEPYNEQFF.

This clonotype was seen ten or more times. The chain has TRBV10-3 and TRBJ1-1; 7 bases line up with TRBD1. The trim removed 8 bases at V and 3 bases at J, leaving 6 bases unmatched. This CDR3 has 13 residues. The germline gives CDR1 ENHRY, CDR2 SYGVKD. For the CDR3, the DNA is TGTGCCATCGCGACAGGGACCTACACTGAAGCTTTCTTT. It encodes CAIATGTYTEAFF.

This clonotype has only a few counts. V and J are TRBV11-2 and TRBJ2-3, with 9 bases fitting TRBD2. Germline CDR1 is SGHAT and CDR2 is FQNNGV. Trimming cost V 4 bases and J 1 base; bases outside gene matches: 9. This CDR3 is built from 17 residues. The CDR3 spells CASSSSIAGARTDTQYF. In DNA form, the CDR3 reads TGTGCCAGCAGCTCATCTATAGCGGGGGCCCGCACAGATACGCAGTATTTT.

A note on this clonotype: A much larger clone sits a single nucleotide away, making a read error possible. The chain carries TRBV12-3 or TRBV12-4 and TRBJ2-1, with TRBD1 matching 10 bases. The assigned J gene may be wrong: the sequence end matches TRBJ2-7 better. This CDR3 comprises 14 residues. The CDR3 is CASSAGQGNNEQYF. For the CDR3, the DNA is TGTGCCAGCAGTGCGGGACAGGGGAACAATGAGCAGTACTTC.

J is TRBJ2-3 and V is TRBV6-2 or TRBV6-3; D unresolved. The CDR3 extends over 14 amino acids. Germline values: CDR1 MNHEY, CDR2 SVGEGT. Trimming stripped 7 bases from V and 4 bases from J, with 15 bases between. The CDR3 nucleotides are TGTGCCAGCACGACTCCCGAACGGGCAGATACGCAGTATTTT. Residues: CASTTPERADTQYF.

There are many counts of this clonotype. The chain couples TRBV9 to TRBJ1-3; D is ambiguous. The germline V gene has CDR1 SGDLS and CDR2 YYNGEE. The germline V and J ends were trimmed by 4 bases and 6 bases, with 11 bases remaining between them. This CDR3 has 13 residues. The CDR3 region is CASSRVVENTIYF. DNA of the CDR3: TGTGCCAGCAGCAGGGTCGTCGAAAACACCATATATTTT.

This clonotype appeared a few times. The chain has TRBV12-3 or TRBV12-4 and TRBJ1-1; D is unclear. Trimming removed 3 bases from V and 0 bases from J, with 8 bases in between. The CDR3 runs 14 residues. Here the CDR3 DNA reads TGTGCCAGCAGTTTTGGGCAATTGAACACTGAAGCTTTCTTT. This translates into CASSFGQLNTEAFF.

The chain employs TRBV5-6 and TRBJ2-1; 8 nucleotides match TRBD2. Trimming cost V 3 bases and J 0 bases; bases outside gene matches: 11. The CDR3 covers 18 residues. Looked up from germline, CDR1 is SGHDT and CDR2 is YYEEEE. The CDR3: CASSYRGSGARSYNEQFF. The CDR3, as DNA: TGTGCCAGCAGCTACCGGGGTAGCGGGGCCCGCTCCTACAATGAGCAGTTCTTC.